This entry lists 8 T cell receptor beta chains sequenced from one sample in a study of blood T cell repertoires in COVID-19. Measured with immunoSEQ multiplex PCR; TCRdb has only the in-frame clones, and not every one. The sample yields a few hundred thousand clones, 75% to 90% seen once. The material sequenced was peripheral blood. These TCRs come from a woman aged 40 to 50 with acute or convalescent COVID-19.

This chain connects TRBV30 to TRBJ1-1, with 9 bases identical to TRBD1. The germline V gene encodes CDR1 GTSNPN and CDR2 SVGIG (reference sequence). V shed 2 bases, J shed 4 bases, and the junction held 5 bases outside the gene matches. CDR3 length: 14 residues. Here the CDR3 DNA reads TGTGCCTGGAGTCCGTGGACAGGGGTCACTGAAGCTTTCTTT. Translating it yields CAWSPWTGVTEAFF.

This chain uses TRBV6-1 with TRBJ1-1; the D gene is possibly TRBD1 (6 bases). V was trimmed by 2 bases and J by 1 base, leaving 8 bases between them. CDR1 and CDR2 from the germline V gene are MNHNS and SASEGT. There are 14 residues in the CDR3. CDR3 loop: CASSEIQGNTEAFF. The CDR3 DNA sequence: TGTGCCAGCAGTGAAATACAGGGGAACACTGAAGCTTTCTTT.

This chain uses TRBV19 with TRBJ2-3; tentatively, D is TRBD2 (5 bases). The CDR3 loop spans 12 amino acids. Germline lookup yields CDR1 LNHDA and CDR2 SQIVND (reference sequence). V was trimmed by 3 bases and J by 6 bases, leaving 7 bases between them. CDR3 region: CASSIGGDTQYF. The CDR3 DNA reads TGTGCCAGTAGTATTGGCGGGGATACGCAGTATTTT.

J is TRBJ1-1 and V is TRBV6-1; a possible D gene is TRBD1 (5 bases). The length of the CDR3 is 16 residues. Trimming pared 1 base from V and 0 bases from J, leaving 12 bases between. CDR1 is MNHNS and CDR2 is SASEGT in the germline V gene. This chain's CDR3 is CASSEDQGLMNTEAFF. The CDR3 nucleotides are TGTGCCAGCAGTGAAGATCAGGGTCTCATGAACACTGAAGCTTTCTTT.

V gene TRBV10-1 combines with J gene TRBJ1-2; 7 nucleotides align to TRBD1. CDR3 size: 13 residues. CDR1 is WNHNN and CDR2 is SYGVQD in the germline V gene (reference sequence). V was pared by 5 bases and J by 3 bases, with 3 bases of the junction left unmatched. The CDR3 DNA is TGCGCCAGCAGTCAGGACAGGTACTATGGCTACACCTTC. Encoded protein: CASSQDRYYGYTF.

This clone was counted once. This chain joins TRBV12-5 and TRBJ2-3, with 8 bases lining up with TRBD2. V trimming: 1 base; J trimming: 6 bases; junction bases outside the gene matches: 6. The CDR3 spans 15 residues. Germline CDR1 reads LGHNT; CDR2 reads FRNRAP. CDR3 protein: CASGLGAGEGDTQYF. In nucleotides, the CDR3 is TGTGCTAGTGGTTTGGGAGCGGGGGAGGGCGATACGCAGTATTTT. The complete variable domain, with remaining parts taken from reference TRBV12-5 and TRBJ2-3, reads DARVTQTPRHKVTEMGQEVTMRCQPILGHNTVFWYRQTMMQGLELLAYFRNRAPLDDSGMPKDRFSAEMPDATLATLKIQPSEPRDSAVYFCASGLGAGEGDTQYFGPGTRLTVL.

V gene TRBV19 combines with J gene TRBJ1-2; D is possibly TRBD1 (5 bases). V was pared by 5 bases and J by 8 bases, with 21 bases between. The CDR3 consists of 15 residues. Germline CDR1 LNHDA, CDR2 SQIVND (reference sequence). The CDR3 is CASSRDSRAWFGYTF. The DNA of the CDR3 is TGTGCCAGTAGTCGGGACTCCCGGGCGTGGTTCGGCTACACCTTC.

This clone showed up just a few times. The gene calls are TRBV6-5 and TRBJ1-5; 9 bases map to TRBD1. The length of the CDR3 is 13 residues. Trimming at V came to 8 bases and at J to 7 bases, leaving 6 bases not matched to a gene. Looked up from germline, CDR1 is MNHEY and CDR2 is SVGAGI. CDR3 amino acids: CASLDRGIQPQHF. CDR3 DNA sequence: TGTGCCAGCCTGGACAGGGGCATACAGCCCCAGCATTTT.